This T cell receptor beta chain was recovered during a study of OX40 agonist ivuxolimab in advanced cancers. Findings of the study overall: Still undetermined is the antigen specificity of the expanded peripheral T cells. The authors also found low normalized T-cell clonal expansion in some nonresponders.

Generated by immunoSEQ multiplex PCR, the TCRdb table keeps only in-frame clones and is missing some. Altogether about 50,000 clones are present, approximately 86% being singletons, with the ten largest covering over 1.5%. There are 15 residues in the CDR3. V was shortened by 0 bases and J by 3 bases, with 12 bases between the two germline ends. Germline CDR1 reads SGHNT; CDR2 reads YENEEA. A note on this clone: Its specificity is not known.

The source was CD4+ or CD8+ T cells sorted from blood, collected in a trial of the OX40 agonist ivuxolimab. This rearrangement joins TRBV11-3 to TRBJ2-7, with a possible D match to TRBD2 (6 bases). This clonotype was sampled from an adult with an advanced solid tumor such as melanoma, head and neck, liver or kidney cancer. CDR3 bases: TGTGCCAGCAGCTTAGACGGGAGAAACGGCTACGAGCAGTACTTC. As protein: CASSLDGRNGYEQYF.